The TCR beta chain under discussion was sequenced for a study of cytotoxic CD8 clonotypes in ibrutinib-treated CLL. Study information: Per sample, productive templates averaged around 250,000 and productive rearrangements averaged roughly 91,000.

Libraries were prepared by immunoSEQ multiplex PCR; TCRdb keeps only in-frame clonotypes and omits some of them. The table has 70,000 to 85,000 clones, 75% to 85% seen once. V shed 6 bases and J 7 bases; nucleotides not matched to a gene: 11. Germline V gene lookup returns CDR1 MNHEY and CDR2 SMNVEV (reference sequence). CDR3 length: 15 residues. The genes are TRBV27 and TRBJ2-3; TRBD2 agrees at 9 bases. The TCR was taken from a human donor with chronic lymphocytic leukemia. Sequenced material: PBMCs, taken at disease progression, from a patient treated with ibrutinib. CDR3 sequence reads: CASRAGGLTNNTQYF. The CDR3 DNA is TGTGCCAGCAGGGCGGGAGGGCTTACCAACAATACGCAGTATTTT.